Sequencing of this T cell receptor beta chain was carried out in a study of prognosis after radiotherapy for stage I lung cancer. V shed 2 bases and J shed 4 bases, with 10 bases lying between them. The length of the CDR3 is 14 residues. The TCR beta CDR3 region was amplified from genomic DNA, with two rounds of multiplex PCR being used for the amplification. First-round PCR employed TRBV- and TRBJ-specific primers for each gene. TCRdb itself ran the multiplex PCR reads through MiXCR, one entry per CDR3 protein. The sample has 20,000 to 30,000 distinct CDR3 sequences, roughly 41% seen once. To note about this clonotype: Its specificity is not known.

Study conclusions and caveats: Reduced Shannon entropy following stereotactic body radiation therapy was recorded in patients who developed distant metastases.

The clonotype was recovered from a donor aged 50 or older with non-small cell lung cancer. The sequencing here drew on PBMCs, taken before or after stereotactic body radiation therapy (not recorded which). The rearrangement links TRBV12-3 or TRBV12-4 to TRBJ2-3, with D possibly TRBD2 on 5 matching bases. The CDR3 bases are TGTGCCAGCAGTTTACCTAGCCCCGCAGATACGCAGTATTTT. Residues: CASSLPSPADTQYF.